Below, 18 T cell receptor beta chains from the same sample are listed, as sequenced in a study of low-dose radiotherapy and immunotherapy resistance in tumors. The time point here: before trial treatment. Primers targeting TRAV and TRBV primed first-strand cDNA, covering alpha and beta chains. For amplifying TCRs, the PCR ran for about 19 cycles with Phusion, which was used together with a constant-region primer and the adapter on the V primers. TCRdb re-called the reads with MiXCR, one entry per CDR3 protein. Of tens of thousands of distinct CDR3 sequences listed, approximately 20% are singletons. The sequencing used PBMCs, collected before treatment. The receptor set was obtained from a male donor with prostate cancer.

In its sample, this clonotype was seen many times. V usage is TRBV20-1 and J usage is TRBJ2-7; possibly TRBD1 for D (6 bases). The V end lost 3 bases, the J end lost 0 bases, and 18 bases lay between the germline ends. Germline V lookup: CDR1 DFQATT, CDR2 SNEGSKA (reference sequence). There are 16 residues in the CDR3. This chain's CDR3 is CSASVPPGAVSYEQYF. CDR3 nucleotides: TGCAGTGCTAGCGTACCCCCAGGGGCAGTCTCCTACGAGCAGTACTTC.

This chain joins TRBV7-3 and TRBJ2-1; 8 bases are shared with TRBD2. The CDR3 sequence is 16 residues long. From germline, CDR1 is SGHTA and CDR2 FQGTGA. The V segment lost 2 bases and the J segment 7 bases; nucleotides outside the gene matches: 10. The CDR3 sequence is CASSLFSGGPGNEQFF. Here the CDR3 DNA reads TGTGCCAGCAGCTTATTTTCGGGGGGGCCCGGTAATGAGCAGTTCTTC.

This clonotype has at least ten counts. CDR3 protein: CSARGDNALGDTQYF. The CDR3 DNA reads as TGCAGTGCTAGGGGGGACAACGCTCTTGGAGATACGCAGTATTTT. The chain is built from TRBV20-1 and TRBJ2-3; possibly TRBD1 for D (6 bases). The CDR3 has 15 amino acids. Germline CDR1 reads DFQATT; CDR2 reads SNEGSKA (reference sequence). Trimming shortened V by 3 bases and J by 5 bases, and 18 bases separated the two germline ends.

This clonotype was seen many times. The chain uses TRBV6-6 and TRBJ1-5, with D maybe TRBD1 (5 bases). This CDR3 is built from 18 residues. In germline, CDR1 is MNHNY, CDR2 SVGAGI (reference sequence). V lost 0 bases, J lost 0 bases, and 15 bases lay in between. CDR3 sequence: CASSYSRAQGLSNQPQHF. Written as DNA, the CDR3 is TGTGCCAGCAGTTACTCTCGGGCGCAGGGCCTTAGCAATCAGCCCCAGCATTTT.

This clonotype came up many times. V is TRBV3-1 and J is TRBJ1-5, with D hard to call. V was trimmed by 2 bases and J by 4 bases, leaving 6 bases between them. The CDR3 length is 13 residues. Germline CDR1 and CDR2: LGHDT and YNNKEL (reference sequence). In nucleotides, the CDR3 is TGTGCCAGCAGCCAACAAATTAATCAGCCCCAGCATTTT. As protein: CASSQQINQPQHF.

This clonotype showed up many times. The chain employs TRBV7-8 and TRBJ2-3; D possibly corresponds to TRBD1 (6 bases). The V end was cut by 0 bases, the J end by 5 bases, with 9 bases between. This CDR3 region has 14 residues. The V gene's germline CDR1 is SGHVS and CDR2 FQNEAQ. In nucleotides, the CDR3 is TGTGCCAGCAGCTTAGCGAAAGGGGGAGATACGCAGTATTTT. It is translated as CASSLAKGGDTQYF. Complete variable domain (other parts from reference TRBV7-8 and TRBJ2-3): GAGVSQSPRYKVAKRGQDVALRCDPISGHVSLFWYQQALGQGPEFLTYFQNEAQLDKSGLPSDRFFAERPEGSVSTLKIQRTQQEDSAVYLCASSLAKGGDTQYFGPGTRLTVL.

At least ten counts were recorded for this clonotype. The chain combines TRBV3-1 with TRBJ2-7; the D is unclear. CDR3 length: 11 amino acids. The V end lost 6 bases, the J end lost 4 bases, and 7 bases lay between the germline ends. Germline-derived CDR1 and CDR2 are LGHDT and YNNKEL (reference sequence). The CDR3 loop reads CASSVGYEQYF. The CDR3 DNA reads as TGTGCCAGCAGTGTTGGGTACGAGCAGTACTTC.

This clonotype was seen more than once but under ten times. A read error is the likely source, as a far larger clone sits one nucleotide away. The gene calls are TRBV6-5 and TRBJ1-2; TRBD1 aligns across 7 bases. Germline V gene lookup returns CDR1 MNHEY and CDR2 SVGAGI. Germline trimming cut 5 bases from V and 5 bases from J; bases unmatched to any gene: 11. CDR3 length equals 15 residues. The CDR3 protein is CASSARGQRLYGYTF. The DNA of the CDR3 is TGTGCCAGCAGTGCCCGGGGACAGCGCCTTTATGGCTACACCTTC.

The rearrangement links TRBV3-1 to TRBJ2-1, with TRBD2 as a possible D gene (5 bases). V shed 0 bases and J shed 2 bases, with 11 bases lying between them. Germline V gene data show CDR1 as LGHDT and CDR2 as YNNKEL (reference sequence). This CDR3 is built from 16 residues. CDR3 coding DNA: TGTGCCAGCAGCCAAGATCCAGGACTGACCTACAATGAGCAGTTCTTC. Its translation: CASSQDPGLTYNEQFF.

This clonotype was seen repeatedly, ten times or more. V gene TRBV7-2 combines with J gene TRBJ2-7, with D perhaps matching TRBD1 (6 bases). Germline V gene lookup returns CDR1 SGHTA and CDR2 FQGNSA. CDR3 length equals 13 residues. Trimming took off 3 bases at V and 4 bases at J, with 10 bases between the two ends. CDR3 DNA sequence: TGTGCCAGCAGCTTTAATACAGGGTACGAGCAGTACTTC. This gives the protein CASSFNTGYEQYF. Based on the CDR3 plus reference TRBV7-2 and TRBJ2-7, the full variable domain is GAGVSQSPSNKVTEKGKDVELRCDPISGHTALYWYRQSLGQGLEFLIYFQGNSAPDKSGLPSDRFSAERTGGSVSTLTIQRTQQEDSAVYLCASSFNTGYEQYFGPGTRLTVT.

At least ten counts were recorded for this clonotype. J is TRBJ2-7 and V is TRBV4-1, with D possibly called TRBD1 or TRBD2 (5 bases each). CDR3 length: 13 amino acids. Germline V gene lookup returns CDR1 MGHRA and CDR2 YSYEKL. V lost 0 bases and J lost 11, with 14 bases in between. The CDR3 sequence is CASSQDWGKPEYF. In DNA form, the CDR3 reads TGCGCCAGCAGCCAAGATTGGGGGAAGCCCGAGTACTTC.

This clonotype showed up many times. The rearrangement uses TRBV6-1 and TRBJ1-1; D remains ambiguous. The V end was cut by 3 bases, the J end by 4 bases, with 12 bases between. The CDR3 extends over 14 amino acids. In germline, CDR1 is MNHNS, CDR2 SASEGT. CDR3 nucleotide sequence: TGTGCCAGCAGTGAGTATGACCTGCCCACTGAAGCTTTCTTT. It translates to CASSEYDLPTEAFF.

This clonotype was seen at least ten times. The chain is built from TRBV27 and TRBJ1-1; D not resolved. The CDR3 has 13 residues. Trimming removed 6 bases at V and 0 bases at J, with 8 bases between. Germline CDR1 MNHEY, CDR2 SMNVEV (reference sequence). The CDR3 here is CASRTAMNTEAFF. The CDR3 DNA sequence: TGTGCCAGCAGAACAGCTATGAACACTGAAGCTTTCTTT.

At least ten counts were recorded for this clonotype. The J gene is TRBJ1-3, the V gene TRBV6-2 or TRBV6-3; D ambiguous. CDR3 length: 14 amino acids. The V end lost 7 bases, the J end lost 3 bases, and 13 bases lay between the germline ends. CDR1 and CDR2 (germline): MNHEY, SVGEGT. The CDR3 sequence: CASTMPPDGNTIYF. As DNA, the CDR3 is TGTGCCAGCACTATGCCCCCCGATGGAAACACCATATATTTT.

This clonotype was seen repeatedly, ten times or more. The gene calls are TRBV11-2 and TRBJ1-2; D perhaps matches TRBD1 (6 bases). This CDR3 contains 17 residues. The V gene's germline CDR1 is SGHAT and CDR2 FQNNGV. V lost 2 bases and J 5 bases, leaving 21 bases between the germline ends. The CDR3 loop reads CASSLTDLGHTAYGYTF. The CDR3 region has the DNA TGTGCCAGCAGCTTAACGGATTTGGGACATACAGCTTATGGCTACACCTTC.

Ten or more counts support this clonotype. The chain is built from TRBV19 and TRBJ2-2, with D perhaps being TRBD1 or TRBD2 (7 bases each). The CDR3 loop spans 16 amino acids. Germline V CDR1 and CDR2: LNHDA, SQIVND (reference sequence). Trimming pared 7 bases from V and 6 bases from J, leaving 21 bases between. CDR3 sequence: CASTQKGAGEAGELFF. The CDR3 DNA reads TGTGCCAGTACCCAGAAGGGGGCGGGAGAGGCCGGGGAGCTGTTTTTT.

The rearrangement uses TRBV9 and TRBJ2-3; D is possibly TRBD1 (5 bases). The germline V and J ends were trimmed by 2 bases and 3 bases, with 13 bases remaining between them. Germline V gene sequence: CDR1 SGDLS, CDR2 YYNGEE. There are 15 residues in the CDR3. CDR3 residues: CASSVLGVVTDTQYF. The CDR3 DNA follows: TGTGCCAGCAGCGTTCTAGGGGTCGTAACAGATACGCAGTATTTT.

This clonotype showed up many times. The V call is TRBV18, the J call TRBJ2-1; 9 nucleotides match TRBD1. After removal of 2 bases from V and 6 bases from J, the junction contained 8 bases not matched to a gene. CDR1 KGHSH and CDR2 LQKENI come from the germline V gene. This CDR3 spans 16 amino acids. The CDR3 DNA reads TGTGCCAGCTCACCATGGCGGGACAGGGTGGTCAATGAGCAGTTCTTC. It yields the protein CASSPWRDRVVNEQFF.